Each of the 31 T cell receptor beta chains below was sequenced from the same sample in a study of blood T cells in healthy people across ages. Together with a sample-barcoded 5' primer, a J-beta primer mix was included in a second PCR lasting about 6 to 11 cycles. TCRdb analysed the 5' RACE reads with MiXCR anew, one entry per CDR3 protein. The sample contains 650,000 to 700,000 distinct CDR3 sequences, approximately 29% of which appear only once. Sequences were obtained from blood. The receptors here all came from an elderly woman in good health.

This chain joins TRBV7-2 and TRBJ1-3; D gene uncertain. V dropped 5 bases and J dropped 0 bases, with 11 bases sitting between them. The CDR3 covers 15 residues. The germline gives CDR1 SGHTA, CDR2 FQGNSA. The CDR3 DNA sequence: TGTGCCAGCAGCCCGGAGGGTCTCTCTGGAAACACCATATATTTT. It translates to CASSPEGLSGNTIYF.

The V gene is TRBV15, the J gene TRBJ2-1; 12 bases line up with TRBD1. Germline loops: CDR1 LNHNV, CDR2 YYDKDF (reference sequence). CDR3 length equals 16 residues. Trimming removed 3 bases from V and 6 bases from J; junction bases left unmatched: 6. CDR3 amino acids: CATSRGQGATGNEQFF. The CDR3 bases are TGTGCCACCAGCAGGGGACAGGGGGCTACCGGCAATGAGCAGTTCTTC.

This chain links TRBV25-1 with TRBJ1-1; D unclear. Trimming took off 3 bases at V and 1 base at J, with 6 bases between the two ends. The CDR3 consists of 13 residues. In germline, CDR1 is MGHDK, CDR2 SYGVNS. The CDR3 bases are TGTGCCAGCAGTGACTTAGGGAACACTGAAGCTTTCTTT. It yields the protein CASSDLGNTEAFF.

In the case of this clonotype: A much larger clone differs from this one at a single base, so this may be a read error. The chain links TRBV20-1 to TRBJ1-6; D ambiguous. CDR3 length: 13 residues. The germline gives CDR1 DFQATT, CDR2 SNEGSKA (reference sequence). The CDR3 DNA reads as TGCAGTGCTAGAGGGGGTAATGATTCACCCCCCCACTTT. It translates to CSARGGNDSPPHF.

Many counts were recorded for this clonotype. V gene TRBV28 combines with J gene TRBJ2-7; D might be TRBD1 (6 bases). The CDR3 sequence is 15 residues long. The V gene's germline CDR1 is MDHEN and CDR2 SYDVKM. V gave up 3 bases and J gave up 4 bases, with 16 bases separating them. CDR3 sequence reads: CASSFSRQGRYEQYF. The DNA of the CDR3 is TGTGCCAGCAGTTTTTCTCGGCAGGGGCGGTACGAGCAGTACTTC.

There are a few counts of this clonotype. An end of the junction does not agree with germline; a read error may underlie this. The chain carries TRBV6-5 and TRBJ1-2; TRBD1 might be the D (6 bases). The germline CDR1 and CDR2 sequences are MNHEY and SVGAGI. The CDR3 covers 14 residues. The CDR3 loop reads CASSYSGGDYGHTF. DNA for the CDR3: TGTGCCAGCAGTTACTCAGGGGGAGACTATGGCCACACCTTC.

In the case of this clonotype: A much larger clone lies a single base off, so this may be a read error. The V gene is TRBV20-1, the J gene TRBJ1-2, with D tentatively TRBD1 (5 bases). Germline loops: CDR1 DFQATT, CDR2 SNEGSKA (reference sequence). The length of the CDR3 is 13 residues. The CDR3 DNA sequence: TGCAGTGCTCCAATCGACAGAAACTATGGCTGCACCTTC. Protein: CSAPIDRNYGCTF.

A word on this clonotype: A much larger clone sits a single nucleotide away, making a read error possible. The chain has TRBV18 and TRBJ2-7; 7 nucleotides match TRBD1. The CDR3 is 13 amino acids. CDR1 and CDR2 (germline): KGHSH, LQKENI. V trimming: 2 bases; J trimming: 7 bases; junction bases outside the gene matches: 5. CDR3 residues: CASSPDRVNEQYF. In nucleotides, the CDR3 is TGTGCCAGCTCACCAGACAGGGTTAATGAGCAGTACTTC.

This clonotype has ten or more counts. The rearrangement uses TRBV10-3 and TRBJ1-1; the D gene is possibly TRBD1 (5 bases). Germline CDR1 reads ENHRY; CDR2 reads SYGVKD. The CDR3 runs 10 residues. Trimming took off 11 bases at V and 3 bases at J, with 7 bases between the two ends. The CDR3 region is CAAGDTEAFF. DNA for the CDR3: TGTGCCGCGGGGGACACTGAAGCTTTCTTT.

The chain is built from TRBV24-1 and TRBJ2-3; D gene ambiguous. The CDR3 loop spans 13 amino acids. The germline gives CDR1 KGHDR, CDR2 SFDVKD. The V end was cut by 4 bases, the J end by 2 bases, with 6 bases between. The CDR3 protein is CATSESATDTQYF. In DNA form, the CDR3 reads TGTGCCACCAGTGAATCGGCCACAGATACGCAGTATTTT.

This clonotype appeared many times. This chain connects TRBV20-1 to TRBJ2-6; either TRBD1 or TRBD2 may supply D (6 bases each). CDR3 size: 18 residues. Germline values: CDR1 DFQATT, CDR2 SNEGSKA (reference sequence). V was trimmed by 0 bases and J by 0 bases, leaving 15 bases between them. The CDR3 DNA follows: TGCAGTGCTAGAGATCGGTTCGGGGGCTTCTCTGGGGCCAACGTCCTGACTTTC. This sequence encodes CSARDRFGGFSGANVLTF.

This rearrangement joins TRBV18 to TRBJ2-1; TRBD2 matches at 12 bases. With V trimmed by 3 bases and J by 3 bases, 9 bases remained unmatched. Germline V lookup: CDR1 KGHSH, CDR2 LQKENI. The CDR3 runs 18 residues. CDR3 sequence reads: CASSPLSTSGGLYNEQFF. The CDR3 nucleotides are TGTGCCAGCTCACCGCTTTCGACTAGCGGGGGCCTCTACAATGAGCAGTTCTTC.

The chain links TRBV2 to TRBJ1-2; D remains unclear. From germline, CDR1 is SNHLY and CDR2 FYNNEI. The CDR3 loop spans 14 amino acids. V lost 7 bases and J lost 4, with 16 bases in between. In DNA form, the CDR3 reads TGTGCCAGCATAGCCCCGCTCCGGAGCTATGGCTACACCTTC. Amino acid sequence: CASIAPLRSYGYTF.

This clonotype was picked up many times. The chain joins TRBV20-1 to TRBJ2-3; 8 bases map to TRBD2. Trimming took 7 bases from V and 5 from J; bases not matched to a gene: 8. Germline assignment: CDR1 DFQATT and CDR2 SNEGSKA (reference sequence). This CDR3 is built from 13 residues. The CDR3 bases are TGCAGTGGAACGGGGGGGCCGGAAGATACGCAGTATTTT. It encodes CSGTGGPEDTQYF.

This clonotype was picked up many times. This chain's CDR3 is CSAKRGAGEQYF. CDR3 nucleotides: TGCAGTGCCAAGAGGGGGGCGGGCGAGCAGTACTTC. V gene TRBV20-1 combines with J gene TRBJ2-7; possibly TRBD1 or TRBD2 for D (6 bases each). This CDR3 is 12 amino acids long. Trimming took off 6 bases at V and 6 bases at J, with 15 bases between the two ends. From germline, CDR1 is DFQATT and CDR2 SNEGSKA (reference sequence).

There are a few counts of this clonotype. The V gene is TRBV20-1, the J gene TRBJ1-4; 7 bases align to TRBD1. The germline gives CDR1 DFQATT, CDR2 SNEGSKA (reference sequence). The CDR3 length is 14 residues. V lost 5 bases and J lost 8; bases outside the gene matches: 11. DNA for the CDR3: TGCAGTGCTGGAAGCGGACAGGTTGGCGAAAAACTGTTTTTT. This encodes CSAGSGQVGEKLFF.

This clonotype was found a few times. The chain carries TRBV27 and TRBJ1-2; TRBD1 might be the D (6 bases). This CDR3 has 17 amino acids. V gave up 3 bases and J gave up 0 bases, with 17 bases separating them. Germline-derived CDR1 and CDR2 are MNHEY and SMNVEV (reference sequence). Here the CDR3 DNA reads TGTGCCAGCAGTTTGGGGGGGGGCGCGGGTCCTAACTATGGCTACACCTTC. Protein: CASSLGGGAGPNYGYTF.

V gene TRBV20-1 combines with J gene TRBJ1-1; 9 nucleotides line up with TRBD1. V lost 4 bases, J lost 1 base, and 19 bases stayed unmatched. This CDR3 region has 19 residues. Germline CDR1 DFQATT, CDR2 SNEGSKA (reference sequence). The CDR3 protein is CSATRGVFPGQGWNTEAFF. The CDR3 DNA sequence: TGCAGTGCTACGAGGGGGGTATTCCCGGGACAGGGTTGGAACACTGAAGCTTTCTTT.

The chain has TRBV6-2 or TRBV6-3 and TRBJ1-5; 9 bases fit TRBD1. The ends lost 7 bases at V and 2 bases at J; junction bases unmatched: 6. In germline, CDR1 is MNHEY, CDR2 SVGEGT. The CDR3 contains 15 residues. CDR3 loop: CASKQGAIGNQPQHF. The DNA of the CDR3 is TGTGCCAGCAAACAGGGGGCGATTGGCAATCAGCCCCAGCATTTT.

The V gene is TRBV19, the J gene TRBJ1-1; D might be TRBD1 (6 bases). The ends were cut back, 3 bases at V and 0 bases at J, with 8 bases in the middle. The CDR3 contains 14 residues. Germline lookup yields CDR1 LNHDA and CDR2 SQIVND (reference sequence). The CDR3 spells CASSIGTMNTEAFF. CDR3 DNA sequence: TGTGCCAGTAGTATCGGGACAATGAACACTGAAGCTTTCTTT.

In its sample, this clonotype was seen many times. J is TRBJ2-3 and V is TRBV3-1; tentative D call: TRBD1 (6 bases). The CDR3 is made up of 12 amino acids. Germline V gene lookup returns CDR1 LGHDT and CDR2 YNNKEL (reference sequence). V was pared by 2 bases and J by 7 bases, with 7 bases between. As DNA, the CDR3 is TGTGCCAGCAGCCAACAGGGGAATACGCAGTATTTT. Translating gives CASSQQGNTQYF.

This clonotype was picked up a small number of times. The V call is TRBV5-8, the J call TRBJ1-2, with D unresolved. Germline-derived CDR1 and CDR2 are SGHTS and YDEGEE. The CDR3 extends over 15 amino acids. V dropped 5 bases and J dropped 0 bases, with 14 bases sitting between them. CDR3 region: CASRLSRYPNYGYTF. CDR3 nucleotides: TGTGCCAGCAGGCTTTCACGATACCCTAACTATGGCTACACCTTC.

This clonotype was counted only a few times. J is TRBJ1-5 and V is TRBV30, with D possibly TRBD1 on 5 matching bases. Trimming took off 4 bases at V and 5 bases at J, with 12 bases between the two ends. This CDR3 spans 13 amino acids. Looked up from germline, CDR1 is GTSNPN and CDR2 is SVGIG (reference sequence). This CDR3 reads CAWNGAEDQPQHF. CDR3 sequence (DNA): TGTGCCTGGAACGGGGCAGAGGATCAGCCCCAGCATTTT.

This clonotype was observed many times. The chain recombines TRBV4-1 with TRBJ1-2; 10 bases fit TRBD1. The CDR3 has 15 amino acids. V lost 0 bases and J lost 5; bases outside the gene matches: 3. The germline V gene has CDR1 MGHRA and CDR2 YSYEKL. CDR3 nucleotides: TGCGCCAGCAGCCAAGACGACAGGGGGCGGTATGGCTACACCTTC. Translated: CASSQDDRGRYGYTF.

This clonotype has at least ten counts. The gene calls are TRBV27 and TRBJ2-2, with a possible D match to TRBD1 (8 bases). Germline loops: CDR1 MNHEY, CDR2 SMNVEV (reference sequence). The CDR3 runs to 15 residues. Trimming took 5 bases from V and 5 from J, leaving 15 bases between them. CDR3 region: CASSLQGGLTGELFF. In DNA form, the CDR3 reads TGTGCCAGCAGTCTACAGGGGGGGCTAACCGGGGAGCTGTTTTTT.

This chain links TRBV2 with TRBJ1-6; D is ambiguous. This CDR3 comprises 18 residues. Germline loops: CDR1 SNHLY, CDR2 FYNNEI. V was shortened by 5 bases and J by 7 bases, with 24 bases between the two germline ends. The DNA of the CDR3 is TGTGCCAGCAGTCGACTCGGGCATCTAGCGGGTCTGAATTCACCCCTCCACTTT. Its translation is CASSRLGHLAGLNSPLHF.

For this clonotype: One end of the junction fails to match germline, which may point to a read error. This chain connects TRBV9 to TRBJ2-1; tentatively, D is TRBD2 (6 bases). The DNA end is more similar to TRBJ2-7, so the J call may be wrong. CDR1 and CDR2 from the germline V gene are SGDLS and YYNGEE. CDR3 size: 15 residues. The CDR3 DNA is TGTGTCAGCAGCGTAGACGGGAGTACCTACAATGAGCAGTACTTC. Amino acid sequence: CVSSVDGSTYNEQYF.

The chain is built from TRBV20-1 and TRBJ1-1; D may be TRBD1 (6 bases). CDR3 length: 14 residues. Looked up from germline, CDR1 is DFQATT and CDR2 is SNEGSKA (reference sequence). V was trimmed by 5 bases and J by 1 base, leaving 14 bases between them. The CDR3 DNA sequence: TGCAGTGCTCCTAGGGGGGCAGAGAACACTGAAGCTTTCTTT. Translation: CSAPRGAENTEAFF.

The DNA for the CDR3 is TGTGCCAGCAGTGAAATCCGGAGCATGAACACTGAAGCTTTCTTT. Its protein product is CASSEIRSMNTEAFF. The chain is built from TRBV6-1 and TRBJ1-1; no definite D call. Germline CDR1 MNHNS, CDR2 SASEGT. The V gene lost 2 bases and the J gene lost 0 bases, with 10 bases spanning the gap. CDR3 length: 15 residues.

The chain uses TRBV20-1 and TRBJ2-4; 12 positions match TRBD2. Germline assignment: CDR1 DFQATT and CDR2 SNEGSKA (reference sequence). The ends lost 6 bases at V and 7 bases at J; junction bases unmatched: 4. The CDR3 totals 13 residues. As DNA, the CDR3 is TGCAGTGCGCAGGGGACTAGCGGGAACATTCAGTACTTC. Translating gives CSAQGTSGNIQYF.

This clonotype showed up just a few times. The V and J genes are TRBV29-1 and TRBJ2-1; D gene ambiguous. The length of the CDR3 is 14 residues. The germline gives CDR1 SQVTM, CDR2 ANQGSEA. Trimming left V 5 bases short and J 5 bases short, with 16 bases between. The CDR3 protein is CSVPRPAYNNEQFF. The CDR3 region has the DNA TGCAGCGTTCCTCGGCCAGCTTATAACAATGAGCAGTTCTTC.